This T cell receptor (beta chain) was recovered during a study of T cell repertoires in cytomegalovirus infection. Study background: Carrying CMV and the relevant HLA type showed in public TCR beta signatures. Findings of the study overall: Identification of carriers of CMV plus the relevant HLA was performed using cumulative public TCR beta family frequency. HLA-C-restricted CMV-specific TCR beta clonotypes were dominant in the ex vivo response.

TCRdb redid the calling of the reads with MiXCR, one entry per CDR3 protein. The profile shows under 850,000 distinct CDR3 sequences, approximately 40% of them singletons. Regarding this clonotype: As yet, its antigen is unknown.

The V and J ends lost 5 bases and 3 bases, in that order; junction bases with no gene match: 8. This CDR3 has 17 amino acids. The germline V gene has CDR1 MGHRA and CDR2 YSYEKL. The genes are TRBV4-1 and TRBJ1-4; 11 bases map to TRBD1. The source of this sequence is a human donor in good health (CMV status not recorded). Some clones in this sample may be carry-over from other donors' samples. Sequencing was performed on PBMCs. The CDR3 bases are TGCGCCAGCAGCTCCCCCCGGGACAGGGGGGCTAATGAAAAACTGTTTTTT. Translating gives CASSSPRDRGANEKLFF.